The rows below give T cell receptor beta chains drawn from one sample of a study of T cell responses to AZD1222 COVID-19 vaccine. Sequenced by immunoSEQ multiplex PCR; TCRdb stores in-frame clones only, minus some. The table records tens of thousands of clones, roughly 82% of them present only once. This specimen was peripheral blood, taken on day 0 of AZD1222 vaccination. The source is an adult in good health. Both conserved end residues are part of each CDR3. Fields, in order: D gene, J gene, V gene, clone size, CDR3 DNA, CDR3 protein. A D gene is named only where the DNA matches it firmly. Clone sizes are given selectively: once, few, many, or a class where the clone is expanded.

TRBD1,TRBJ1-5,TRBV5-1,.,TGCGCCAGCACCATACCGGACAGGGCCAATCAGCCCCAGCATTTT,CASTIPDRANQPQHF
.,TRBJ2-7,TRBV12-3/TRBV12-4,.,TGTGCCAGCGCTGTGGCCAGCTACGAGCAGTACTTC,CASAVASYEQYF
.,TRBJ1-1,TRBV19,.,TGTGCCAGTAGTATATCGGGGCGAAACACTGAAGCTTTCTTT,CASSISGRNTEAFF
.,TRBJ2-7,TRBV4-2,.,TGTGCCAGCAGCCAAGGGGGTTCCTACGAGCAGTACTTC,CASSQGGSYEQYF
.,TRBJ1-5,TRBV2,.,TGTGCCAGCAGTGATAGGGGGGTCCTACGTAATCAGCCCCAGCATTTT,CASSDRGVLRNQPQHF
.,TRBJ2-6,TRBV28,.,TGTGCCAGCAGTTATGGCCGCTCTGGGGCCAACGTCCTGACTTTC,CASSYGRSGANVLTF
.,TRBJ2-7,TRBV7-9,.,TGTGCCAGCAGCGAATATCCCTACGAGCAGTACTTC,CASSEYPYEQYF
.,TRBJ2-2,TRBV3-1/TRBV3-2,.,TGTGCCAGCAGCCGGACAGAACAAAACACCGGGGAGCTGTTTTTT,CASSRTEQNTGELFF
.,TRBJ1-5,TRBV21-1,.,TGTGCCAGCAGCCAGCGACAGGTAACCCCGGTAGACAATCAGCCCCAGCATTTT,CASSQRQVTPVDNQPQHF
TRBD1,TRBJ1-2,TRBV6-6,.,TGTGCCAGCAGCCCCACCGACAGGGCTAACTATGGCTACACCTTC,CASSPTDRANYGYTF
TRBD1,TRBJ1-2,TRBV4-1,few,TGCGCCAGCAGCCATATACTCACAGGGGTGACCCCCTATGGCTACACCTTC,CASSHILTGVTPYGYTF
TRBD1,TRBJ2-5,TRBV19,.,TGTGCCAGTAGTATAGGACAGGGGAAATTAGAGACCCAGTACTTC,CASSIGQGKLETQYF
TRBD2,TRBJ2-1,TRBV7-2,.,TGTGCCAGCAGCTTCTCGGGAGGTAGCGGGGCGAACAATGAGCAGTTCTTC,CASSFSGGSGANNEQFF
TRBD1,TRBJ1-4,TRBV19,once,TGTGCCAGTAGGCCTGGGACAGCAGGAAATGAAAAACTGTTTTTT,CASRPGTAGNEKLFF
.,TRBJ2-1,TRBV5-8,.,TGTGCCAGCAGCAAGGACACCTACAATGAGCAGTTCTTC,CASSKDTYNEQFF
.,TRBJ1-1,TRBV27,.,TGTGCCAGCAGTTTCGGGGCTATGAACACTGAAGCTTTCTTT,CASSFGAMNTEAFF
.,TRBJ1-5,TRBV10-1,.,TGCGCCAGCACCTGGGCCCTAATCGCTCTTAGCAATCAGCCCCAGCATTTT,CASTWALIALSNQPQHF
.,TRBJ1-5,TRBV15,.,TGTGCCACCAGCAGAGATCCCGGCGGAAATCAGCCCCAGCATTTT,CATSRDPGGNQPQHF
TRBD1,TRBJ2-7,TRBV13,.,TGTGCCAGCAGCTTGGGACAGGGGGGATACGAGCAGTACTTC,CASSLGQGGYEQYF
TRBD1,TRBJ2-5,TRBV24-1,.,TGTGCCACCAGTGATTGGGGGACAGAGGGCCAAGAGACCCAGTACTTC,CATSDWGTEGQETQYF
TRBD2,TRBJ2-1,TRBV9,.,TGTGCCAGCAGCGTTACTAGCGGGGGGCCCAATGAGCAGTTCTTC,CASSVTSGGPNEQFF